The T cell receptor beta chain described here comes from a study of tumor-infiltrating lymphocytes in primary liver carcinoma. Study results and limitations: Tumor tissue displayed a significantly greater top-250-clone fraction than blood (p = 0.039). Roughly 7.5-25% of top clones, and no more, occurred in all five tumor regions.

Starting material of about 450 ng total RNA yielded TCR beta cDNA via a constant-region primer. A slightly modified ARM-PCR protocol with three nested multiplex PCR rounds produced these TCR beta libraries. Use of TRBV1-TRBV30 forward primers with a C-beta reverse primer characterized the first two PCR rounds, which lasted around 10 cycles each. Using its own MiXCR run on the multiplex PCR reads, TCRdb lists one record per CDR3 protein. In the table there are 20,000 to 30,000 distinct CDR3 sequences, over 60% of which are singletons. Comments on this clonotype: Its cognate antigen is unknown.

Each 20-30 mg portion of unsorted bulk tissue served as the source for co-extraction of RNA and DNA. Five discrete regions of every tumor underwent sampling. Each tumor specimen held more than 85% viable tumor cells. Trimming pared 5 bases from V and 1 base from J, leaving 14 bases between. This CDR3 has 15 residues. The germline CDR1 and CDR2 sequences are MNHNS and SASEGT. The origin of this receptor is a man aged 35 to 55 with primary liver carcinoma and hepatitis B virus infection. The J gene is TRBJ1-2, the V gene TRBV6-1; D is perhaps TRBD1 (5 bases). The source material was liver tumor tissue from sampling region 3. Subset in this sample: tumor region T3, left-lateral pole. The CDR3 spells CASSLTETINYGYTF. Written as DNA, the CDR3 is TGTGCCAGCAGTTTGACAGAGACAATTAACTATGGCTACACCTTC.